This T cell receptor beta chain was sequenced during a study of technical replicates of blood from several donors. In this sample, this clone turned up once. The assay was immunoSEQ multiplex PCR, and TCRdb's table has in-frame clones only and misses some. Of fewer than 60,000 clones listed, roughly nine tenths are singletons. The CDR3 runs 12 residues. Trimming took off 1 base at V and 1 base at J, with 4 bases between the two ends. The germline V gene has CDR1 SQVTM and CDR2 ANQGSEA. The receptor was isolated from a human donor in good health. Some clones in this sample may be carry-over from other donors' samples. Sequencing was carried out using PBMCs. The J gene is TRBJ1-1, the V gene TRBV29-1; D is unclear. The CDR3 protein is CSVEGGNTEAFF. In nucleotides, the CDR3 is TGCAGCGTTGAAGGAGGGAACACTGAAGCTTTCTTT.